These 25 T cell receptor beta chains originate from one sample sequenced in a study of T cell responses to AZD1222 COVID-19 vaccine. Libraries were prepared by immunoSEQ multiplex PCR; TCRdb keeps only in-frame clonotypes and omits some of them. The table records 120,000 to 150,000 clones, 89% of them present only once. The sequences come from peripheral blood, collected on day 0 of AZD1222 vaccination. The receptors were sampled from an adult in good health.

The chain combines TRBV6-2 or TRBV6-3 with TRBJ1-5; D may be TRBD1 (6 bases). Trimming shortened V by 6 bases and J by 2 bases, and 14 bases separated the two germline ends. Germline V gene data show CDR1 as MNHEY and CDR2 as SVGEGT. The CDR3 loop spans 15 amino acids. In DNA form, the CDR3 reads TGTGCCAGCAGCCGGGGACACAGGGGCAATCAGCCCCAGCATTTT. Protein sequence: CASSRGHRGNQPQHF.

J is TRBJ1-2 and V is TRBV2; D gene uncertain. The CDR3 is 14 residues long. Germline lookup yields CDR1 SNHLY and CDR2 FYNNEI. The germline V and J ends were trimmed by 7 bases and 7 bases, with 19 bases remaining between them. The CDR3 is CASNRVKGGSGYTF. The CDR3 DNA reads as TGTGCCAGCAATCGGGTCAAAGGAGGATCTGGCTACACCTTC.

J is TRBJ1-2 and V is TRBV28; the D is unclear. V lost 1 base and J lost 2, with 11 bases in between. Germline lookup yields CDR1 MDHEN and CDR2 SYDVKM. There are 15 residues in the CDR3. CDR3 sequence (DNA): TGTGCCAGCAGTTTATCGGCAGCTACCAACTATGGCTACACCTTC. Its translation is CASSLSAATNYGYTF.

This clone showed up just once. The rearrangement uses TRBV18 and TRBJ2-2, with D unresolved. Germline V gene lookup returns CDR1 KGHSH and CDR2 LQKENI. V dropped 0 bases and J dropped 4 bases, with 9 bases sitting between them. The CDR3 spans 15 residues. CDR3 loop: CASSPPSRPTGELFF. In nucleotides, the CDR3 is TGTGCCAGCTCACCACCGTCTCGGCCCACCGGGGAGCTGTTTTTT.

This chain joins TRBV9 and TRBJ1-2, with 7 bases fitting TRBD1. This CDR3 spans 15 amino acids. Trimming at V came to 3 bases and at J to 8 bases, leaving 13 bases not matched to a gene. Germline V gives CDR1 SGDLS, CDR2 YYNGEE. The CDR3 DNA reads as TGTGCCAGCAGCGCGCGGGGAAGGAGGGGGCAAGGCTACACCTTC. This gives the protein CASSARGRRGQGYTF.

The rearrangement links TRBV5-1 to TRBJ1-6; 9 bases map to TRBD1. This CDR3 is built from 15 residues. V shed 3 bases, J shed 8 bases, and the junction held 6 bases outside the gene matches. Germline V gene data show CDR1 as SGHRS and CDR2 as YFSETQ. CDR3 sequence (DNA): TGCGCCAGCAGCTGGTATGGGGACAGGGATTCACCCCTCCACTTT. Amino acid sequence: CASSWYGDRDSPLHF.

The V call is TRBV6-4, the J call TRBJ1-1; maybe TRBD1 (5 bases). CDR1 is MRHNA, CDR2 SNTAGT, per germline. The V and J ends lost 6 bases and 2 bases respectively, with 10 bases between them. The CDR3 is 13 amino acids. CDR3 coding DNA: TGTGCCAGCAGGGCAGGGTTAAACACTGAAGCTTTCTTT. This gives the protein CASRAGLNTEAFF.

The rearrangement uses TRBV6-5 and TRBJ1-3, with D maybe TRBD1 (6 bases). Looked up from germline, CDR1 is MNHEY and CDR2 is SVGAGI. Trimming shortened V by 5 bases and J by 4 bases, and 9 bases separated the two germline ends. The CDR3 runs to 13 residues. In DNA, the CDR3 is TGTGCCAGCAGTCGAACAGGGGGAAACACCATATATTTT. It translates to CASSRTGGNTIYF.

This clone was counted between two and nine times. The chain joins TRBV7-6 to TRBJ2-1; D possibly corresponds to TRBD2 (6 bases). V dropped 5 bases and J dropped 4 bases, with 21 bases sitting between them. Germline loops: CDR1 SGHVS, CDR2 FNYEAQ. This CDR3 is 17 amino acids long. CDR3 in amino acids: CASSPLPPGLDYNEQFF. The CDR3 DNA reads TGTGCCAGCAGCCCACTACCCCCGGGACTGGATTACAATGAGCAGTTCTTC.

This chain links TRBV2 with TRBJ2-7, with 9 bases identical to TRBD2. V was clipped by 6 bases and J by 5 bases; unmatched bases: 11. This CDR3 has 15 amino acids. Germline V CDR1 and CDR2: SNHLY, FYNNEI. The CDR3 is CASSAAGGPRNEQYF. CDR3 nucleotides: TGTGCCAGCAGCGCCGCGGGAGGGCCTAGGAACGAGCAGTACTTC.

The CDR3 sequence is CASSTGVRGPSTDTQYF. The CDR3 bases are TGTGCCAGCAGCACCGGGGTTAGGGGTCCTAGCACAGATACGCAGTATTTT. This chain connects TRBV7-6 to TRBJ2-3, with D perhaps being TRBD1 or TRBD2 (5 bases each). Germline V gives CDR1 SGHVS, CDR2 FNYEAQ. Trimming took 5 bases from V and 0 from J, leaving 18 bases between them. The CDR3 consists of 17 residues.

The CDR3 is CASSLETGLAGPYEQYF. CDR3 in DNA: TGTGCCAGCAGCTTGGAGACGGGACTAGCGGGACCCTACGAGCAGTACTTC. The chain uses TRBV5-6 and TRBJ2-7, with 13 bases that match TRBD2. Looked up from germline, CDR1 is SGHDT and CDR2 is YYEEEE. Trimming took 0 bases from V and 2 from J; bases not matched to a gene: 5. This CDR3 has 17 residues.

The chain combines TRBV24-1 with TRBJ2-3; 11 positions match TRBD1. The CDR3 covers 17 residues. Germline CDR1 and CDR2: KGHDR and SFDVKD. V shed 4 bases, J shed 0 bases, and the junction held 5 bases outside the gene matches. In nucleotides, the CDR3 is TGTGCCACCAGTGAAGCTGGGACAGGGGGAAGCACAGATACGCAGTATTTT. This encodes CATSEAGTGGSTDTQYF.

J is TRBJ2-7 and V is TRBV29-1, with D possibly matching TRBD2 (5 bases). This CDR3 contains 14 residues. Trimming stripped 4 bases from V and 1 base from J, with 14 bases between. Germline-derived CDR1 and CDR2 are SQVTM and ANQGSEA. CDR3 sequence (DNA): TGCAGCGTTGGGGGTAGCGCAGGATCCTACGAGCAGTACTTC. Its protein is CSVGGSAGSYEQYF.

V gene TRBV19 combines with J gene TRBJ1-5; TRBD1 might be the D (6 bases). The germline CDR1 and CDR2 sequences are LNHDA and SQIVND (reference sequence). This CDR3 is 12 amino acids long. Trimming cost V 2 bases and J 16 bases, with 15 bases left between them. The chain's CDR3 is CASSIYQGTLHF. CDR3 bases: TGTGCCAGTAGTATATATCAGGGGACTTTACATTTT. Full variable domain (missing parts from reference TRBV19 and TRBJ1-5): DGGITQSPKYLFRKEGQNVTLSCEQNLNHDAMYWYRQDPGQGLRLIYYSQIVNDFQKGDIAEGYSVSREKKESFPLTVTSAQKNPTAFYLCASSIYQGTLHFGDGTRLSIL.

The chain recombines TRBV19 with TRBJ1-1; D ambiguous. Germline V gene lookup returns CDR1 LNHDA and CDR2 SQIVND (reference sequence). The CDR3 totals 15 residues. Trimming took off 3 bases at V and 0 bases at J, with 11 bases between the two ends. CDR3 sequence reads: CASSIRREMNTEAFF. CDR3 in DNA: TGTGCCAGTAGTATCCGACGGGAGATGAACACTGAAGCTTTCTTT.

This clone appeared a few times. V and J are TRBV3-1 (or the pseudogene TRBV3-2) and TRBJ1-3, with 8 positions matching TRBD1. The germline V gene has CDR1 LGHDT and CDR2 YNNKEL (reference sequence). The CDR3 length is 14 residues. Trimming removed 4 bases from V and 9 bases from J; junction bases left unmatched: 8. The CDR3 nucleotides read TGTGCCAGCAGCCCGGGACAGGACATCTCCACCATATATTTT. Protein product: CASSPGQDISTIYF.

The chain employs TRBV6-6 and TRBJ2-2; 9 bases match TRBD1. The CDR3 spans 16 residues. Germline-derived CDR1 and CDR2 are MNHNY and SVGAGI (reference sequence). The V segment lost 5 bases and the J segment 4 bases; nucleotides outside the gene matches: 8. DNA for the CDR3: TGTGCCAGCAGTCCTAGGGGACAGGGCAGCACCGGGGAGCTGTTTTTT. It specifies CASSPRGQGSTGELFF.

CDR3 sequence reads: CASSVTSGYNEQFF. CDR3 bases: TGTGCCAGCAGTGTGACTAGCGGATACAATGAGCAGTTCTTC. The chain recombines TRBV2 with TRBJ2-1, with 9 nucleotides matching TRBD2. J was trimmed by 4 bases and V by 4 bases; bases with no gene match: 2. CDR1 and CDR2 from the germline V gene are SNHLY and FYNNEI. CDR3 length: 14 amino acids.

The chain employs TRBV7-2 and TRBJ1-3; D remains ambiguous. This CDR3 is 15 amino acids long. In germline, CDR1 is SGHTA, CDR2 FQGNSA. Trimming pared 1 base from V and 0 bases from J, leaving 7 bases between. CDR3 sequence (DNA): TGTGCCAGCAGCTTAGGCGCCAGCTCTGGAAACACCATATATTTT. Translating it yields CASSLGASSGNTIYF. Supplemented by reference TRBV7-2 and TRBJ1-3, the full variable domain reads GAGVSQSPSNKVTEKGKDVELRCDPISGHTALYWYRQSLGQGLEFLIYFQGNSAPDKSGLPSDRFSAERTGGSVSTLTIQRTQQEDSAVYLCASSLGASSGNTIYFGEGSWLTVV.

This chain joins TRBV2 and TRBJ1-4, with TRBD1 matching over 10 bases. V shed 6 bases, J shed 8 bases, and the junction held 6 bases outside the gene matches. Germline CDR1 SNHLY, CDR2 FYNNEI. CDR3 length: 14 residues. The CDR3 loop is CASRKTGGEEKLFF. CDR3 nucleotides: TGTGCCAGCAGGAAGACAGGGGGCGAAGAAAAACTGTTTTTT.

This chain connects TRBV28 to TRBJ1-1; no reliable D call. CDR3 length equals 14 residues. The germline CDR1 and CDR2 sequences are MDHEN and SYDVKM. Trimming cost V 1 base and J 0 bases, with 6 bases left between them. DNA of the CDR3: TGTGCCAGCAGTTTATTCCAAGTGAACACTGAAGCTTTCTTT. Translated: CASSLFQVNTEAFF.

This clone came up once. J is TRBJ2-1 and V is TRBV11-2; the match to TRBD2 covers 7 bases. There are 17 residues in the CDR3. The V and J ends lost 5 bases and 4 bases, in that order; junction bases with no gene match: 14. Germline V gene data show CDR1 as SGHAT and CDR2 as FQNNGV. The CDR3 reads CASSPPWGEGRYNEQFF. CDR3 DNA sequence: TGTGCCAGCAGCCCACCTTGGGGGGAGGGCCGTTACAATGAGCAGTTCTTC. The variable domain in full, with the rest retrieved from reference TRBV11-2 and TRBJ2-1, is EAGVAQSPRYKIIEKRQSVAFWCNPISGHATLYWYQQILGQGPKLLIQFQNNGVVDDSQLPKDRFSAERLKGVDSTLKIQPAKLEDSAVYLCASSPPWGEGRYNEQFFGPGTRLTVL.

CDR3 nucleotide sequence: TGCGCCAGCAGCCAAGATCCAACAGGGGACACTGAAGCTTTCTTT. Residues: CASSQDPTGDTEAFF. The chain recombines TRBV4-3 with TRBJ1-1; 7 positions match TRBD1. The V gene's germline CDR1 is LGHNA and CDR2 YSLEER. This CDR3 is 15 amino acids long. The V gene end was trimmed by 0 bases and the J gene end by 3 bases; junction bases not matched to a gene: 4.

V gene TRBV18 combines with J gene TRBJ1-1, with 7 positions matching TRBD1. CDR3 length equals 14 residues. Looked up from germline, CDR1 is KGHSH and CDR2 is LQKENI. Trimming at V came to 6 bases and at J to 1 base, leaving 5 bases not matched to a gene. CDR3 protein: CASSGGQQNTEAFF. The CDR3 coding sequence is TGTGCCAGCTCGGGGGGACAGCAGAACACTGAAGCTTTCTTT.